This T cell receptor beta chain stems from a study of cytomegalovirus exposure and HLA in healthy donors. Overall study context: Inside one of the first data releases sat roughly 80 million unique TCRs taken from HLA-typed donors.

Trimming pared 7 bases from V and 1 base from J, leaving 4 bases between. Germline V CDR1 and CDR2: SNHLY, FYNNEI. The CDR3 sequence is 11 residues long. PCR used 60 Vbeta primers and 13 Jbeta primers. The data were produced by immunoSEQ multiplex PCR, yet TCRdb's version contains in-frame clones alone and is incomplete. The sample has 120,000 to 150,000 clones; roughly 74% are singletons. About this clone: Antigen specificity is unknown.

Whole-study findings and limits: What a later analysis showed was that several of the most significant clusters appeared linked to common viral pathogens. Follow-up analysis later connected one missense variant in DCLRE1C with trimming of TCR beta V- and J-genes.

The sequencing sample was made of PBMCs. The sequence was obtained from a man in his forties in good health and CMV-seronegative. J is TRBJ2-5 and V is TRBV2, with D hard to call. As DNA, the CDR3 is TGTGCCAGCACCCTCCAAGAGACCCAGTACTTC. This gives the protein CASTLQETQYF.